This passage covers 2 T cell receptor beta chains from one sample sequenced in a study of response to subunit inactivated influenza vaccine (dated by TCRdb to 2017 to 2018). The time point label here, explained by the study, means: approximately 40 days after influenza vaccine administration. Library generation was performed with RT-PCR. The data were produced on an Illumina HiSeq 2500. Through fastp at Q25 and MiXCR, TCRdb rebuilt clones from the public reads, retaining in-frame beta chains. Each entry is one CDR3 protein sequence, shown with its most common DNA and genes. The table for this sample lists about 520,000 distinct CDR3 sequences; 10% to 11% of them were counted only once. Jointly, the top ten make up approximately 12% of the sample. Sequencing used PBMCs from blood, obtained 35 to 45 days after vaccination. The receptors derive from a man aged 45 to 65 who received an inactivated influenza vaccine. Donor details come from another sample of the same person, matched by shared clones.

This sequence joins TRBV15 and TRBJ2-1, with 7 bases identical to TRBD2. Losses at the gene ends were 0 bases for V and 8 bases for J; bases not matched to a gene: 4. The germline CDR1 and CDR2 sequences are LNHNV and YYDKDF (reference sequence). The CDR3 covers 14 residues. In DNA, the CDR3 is TGTGCCACCAGCAGAGAGACTAGCAAGGATGAGCAGTTCTTC. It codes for CATSRETSKDEQFF.

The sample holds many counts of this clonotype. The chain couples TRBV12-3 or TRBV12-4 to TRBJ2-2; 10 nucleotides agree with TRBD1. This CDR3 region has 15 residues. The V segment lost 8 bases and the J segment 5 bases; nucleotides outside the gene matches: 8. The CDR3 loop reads CASRTRTGGTGELFF. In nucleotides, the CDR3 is TGTGCCAGCCGAACCAGGACAGGGGGTACCGGGGAGCTGTTTTTT.